These 9 T cell receptor beta chains came from one sample sequenced in a study of blood T cell repertoires in COVID-19. Sequencing was performed with immunoSEQ multiplex PCR; in TCRdb, only in-frame clones are kept and a portion is missing. The profile covers 130,000 or so clones, with 75% to 90% appearing a single time and roughly a sixth taken by the ten largest. What was sequenced was peripheral blood. Every receptor here comes from a man over 45 with active or convalescent COVID-19.

The chain employs TRBV24-1 and TRBJ1-1; 8 nucleotides match TRBD1. CDR3 length equals 16 residues. The V segment lost 4 bases and the J segment 0 bases; nucleotides outside the gene matches: 6. The germline V gene has CDR1 KGHDR and CDR2 SFDVKD. The CDR3 is CATSESGQGMNTEAFF. In DNA form, the CDR3 reads TGTGCCACCAGTGAATCAGGACAGGGTATGAACACTGAAGCTTTCTTT.

This chain links TRBV28 with TRBJ1-6; 8 bases align to TRBD1. V was clipped by 6 bases and J by 4 bases; unmatched bases: 5. This CDR3 region has 15 residues. Germline V lookup: CDR1 MDHEN, CDR2 SYDVKM. CDR3 in DNA: TGTGCCAGCAGACTCCAGGGGGCATATAATTCACCCCTCCACTTT. It specifies CASRLQGAYNSPLHF.

The rearrangement links TRBV5-8 to TRBJ2-5, with 7 bases aligning to TRBD1. Unmatched junction bases numbered 8, after V lost 4 bases and J lost 5 bases. The germline gives CDR1 SGHTS, CDR2 YDEGEE. This CDR3 is built from 14 residues. The CDR3 DNA reads as TGTGCCAGCAGCCCGGGACAGCTCCGGGAGACCCAGTACTTC. The encoded protein is CASSPGQLRETQYF.

This rearrangement joins TRBV5-1 to TRBJ1-1; weak D call: TRBD1 (5 bases). This CDR3 has 14 amino acids. Germline V gene lookup returns CDR1 SGHRS and CDR2 YFSETQ. V was shortened by 0 bases and J by 0 bases, with 6 bases between the two germline ends. CDR3 region: CASSLEGLNTEAFF. In nucleotides, the CDR3 is TGCGCCAGCAGCTTGGAGGGGTTGAACACTGAAGCTTTCTTT.

The rearrangement uses TRBV27 and TRBJ1-6, with 7 bases that match TRBD1. The CDR3 loop spans 14 amino acids. V shed 2 bases and J 9 bases; nucleotides not matched to a gene: 4. CDR1 and CDR2 from the germline V gene are MNHEY and SMNVEV (reference sequence). The chain's CDR3 is CASSLRGQGSPLHF. CDR3 bases: TGTGCCAGCAGTTTAAGGGGGCAGGGTTCACCCCTCCACTTT.

This sequence joins TRBV10-1 and TRBJ2-3, with TRBD1 as a possible D gene (5 bases). V shed 3 bases and J shed 1 base, with 17 bases lying between them. This CDR3 is 17 amino acids long. Germline V gene sequence: CDR1 WNHNN, CDR2 SYGVQD (reference sequence). DNA of the CDR3: TGCGCCAGCAGTGAAGGTCAGGGCCTATTTGGCACAGATACGCAGTATTTT. It codes for CASSEGQGLFGTDTQYF.

The rearrangement joins TRBV10-3 to TRBJ2-3; 8 bases fit TRBD1. V lost 6 bases to trimming and J lost 3 bases; unmatched junction nucleotides: 2. Germline CDR1 is ENHRY and CDR2 is SYGVKD. This CDR3 comprises 13 residues. The CDR3 DNA reads as TGTGCCATCAGGGACAGGGCTACAGATACGCAGTATTTT. Its translation is CAIRDRATDTQYF.

The chain links TRBV5-3 to TRBJ2-2; D ambiguous. TRBV5-3 belongs to the ORF category, with a function that is uncertain. Deletions cut 1 base from V and 4 bases from J, with 5 bases between. The CDR3 contains 13 residues. The CDR3 loop is CARSLMSTGELFF. CDR3 bases: TGTGCCAGAAGCTTGATGAGCACCGGGGAGCTGTTTTTT.

The rearrangement uses TRBV5-1 and TRBJ2-2, with 10 bases aligning to TRBD2. Losses at the gene ends were 4 bases for V and 2 bases for J; bases not matched to a gene: 11. The CDR3 has 18 amino acids. Germline CDR1 reads SGHRS; CDR2 reads YFSETQ. This CDR3 reads CASSQPLGLAHNTGELFF. CDR3 sequence (DNA): TGCGCCAGCAGCCAACCGCTGGGACTAGCGCACAACACCGGGGAGCTGTTTTTT. The entire variable domain, with the rest obtained from reference TRBV5-1 and TRBJ2-2, is as follows: KAGVTQTPRYLIKTRGQQVTLSCSPISGHRSVSWYQQTPGQGLQFLFEYFSETQRNKGNFPGRFSGRQFSNSRSEMNVSTLELGDSALYLCASSQPLGLAHNTGELFFGEGSRLTVL.